Presented here are 13 T cell receptor beta chains from one specimen sequenced in a study of cytomegalovirus exposure and HLA in healthy donors. Both 60 Vbeta primers and 13 Jbeta primers went into the PCR. Libraries were prepared by immunoSEQ multiplex PCR; TCRdb keeps only in-frame clonotypes and omits some of them. The sample has around 160,000 clones; 70% to 80% are singletons. Sequences were obtained from PBMCs. Receptor source: a male donor in good health and CMV-seronegative.

This clone was observed a few times. This chain joins TRBV21-1 and TRBJ2-6; the listed D gene, TRBD2, was not tested against the DNA. TRBV21-1 is a listed pseudogene. The CDR3 is made up of 14 amino acids. This CDR3 reads CASRRGGGANVLTF. CDR3 DNA sequence: TGTGCCAGCCGGCGGGGGGGCGGGGCCAACGTCCTGACTTTC.

The chain recombines TRBV5-6 with TRBJ1-5, with D tentatively TRBD1 (5 bases). This CDR3 is built from 16 residues. CDR1 and CDR2 from the germline V gene are SGHDT and YYEEEE. V lost 3 bases and J 1 base, leaving 14 bases between the germline ends. The DNA of the CDR3 is TGTGCCAGCAGCTGGGGGGGGAGGAGAAGCAATCAGCCCCAGCATTTT. Residues: CASSWGGRRSNQPQHF. The whole variable domain, filled in from reference TRBV5-6 and TRBJ1-5, reads DAGVTQSPTHLIKTRGQQVTLRCSPKSGHDTVSWYQQALGQGPQFIFQYYEEEERQRGNFPDRFSGHQFPNYSSELNVNALLLGDSALYLCASSWGGRRSNQPQHFGDGTRLSIL.

V and J are TRBV7-2 and TRBJ1-5, with TRBD1 identical over 11 bases. From germline, CDR1 is SGHTA and CDR2 FQGNSA. There are 14 residues in the CDR3. The V gene end was trimmed by 4 bases and the J gene end by 7 bases; junction bases not matched to a gene: 3. In DNA form, the CDR3 reads TGTGCCAGCAGCTCGGGACAGGGGGGGCAGCCCCAGCATTTT. It specifies CASSSGQGGQPQHF.

The chain joins TRBV7-9 to TRBJ1-3; D ambiguous. V lost 0 bases and J lost 6, with 6 bases in between. The germline gives CDR1 SEHNR, CDR2 FQNEAQ (reference sequence). CDR3 length: 13 residues. CDR3 in DNA: TGTGCCAGCAGCTTAGCGCCAGAAAACACCATATATTTT. It is translated as CASSLAPENTIYF.

The V call is TRBV6-6, the J call TRBJ1-2, with TRBD1 as a possible D gene (5 bases). Trimming removed 6 bases from V and 0 bases from J, with 14 bases in between. Germline assignment: CDR1 MNHNY and CDR2 SVGAGI (reference sequence). The CDR3 is made up of 15 amino acids. The CDR3 loop reads CASSLMGGANYGYTF. CDR3 sequence (DNA): TGTGCCAGCAGCTTGATGGGGGGGGCTAACTATGGCTACACCTTC.

A word on this clone: The junction differs from germline at one of its ends, possibly a read error. V usage is TRBV7-9 and J usage is TRBJ2-3; 7 nucleotides line up with TRBD2. The CDR3 is 15 amino acids. Looked up from germline, CDR1 is SEHNR and CDR2 is FQNEAQ (reference sequence). The CDR3 sequence is CSSSFGGGTTDTQYF. The CDR3 DNA reads TGTTCCAGCAGCTTCGGGGGAGGGACCACAGATACGCAGTATTTT.

The chain uses TRBV10-3 and TRBJ1-1; weak D call: TRBD1 (5 bases). The V and J ends lost 0 bases and 3 bases respectively, with 26 bases between them. From germline, CDR1 is ENHRY and CDR2 SYGVKD. CDR3 size: 20 residues. This CDR3 is CAISESAGVSGKPRDTEAFF. The CDR3 region has the DNA TGTGCCATCAGTGAGTCTGCAGGAGTATCAGGGAAACCCCGAGACACTGAAGCTTTCTTT.

This rearrangement joins TRBV7-9 to TRBJ2-3; TRBD2 might be the D (6 bases). V was clipped by 2 bases and J by 5 bases, with 14 bases between them. The CDR3 has 15 residues. Germline V CDR1 and CDR2: SEHNR, FQNEAQ (reference sequence). In nucleotides, the CDR3 is TGTGCCAGCAGCTTAAGTGGGGGGAGTGGAGATACGCAGTATTTT. Residues: CASSLSGGSGDTQYF. The full variable domain, completed using reference TRBV7-9 and TRBJ2-3, is DTGVSQNPRHKITKRGQNVTFRCDPISEHNRLYWYRQTLGQGPEFLTYFQNEAQLEKSRLLSDRFSAERPKGSFSTLEIQRTEQGDSAMYLCASSLSGGSGDTQYFGPGTRLTVL.

This clone was detected once. The rearrangement links TRBV10-3 to TRBJ2-5; no clear D. The CDR3 spans 14 residues. V gave up 0 bases and J gave up 2 bases, with 7 bases separating them. Germline V gives CDR1 ENHRY, CDR2 SYGVKD. The CDR3 nucleotides read TGTGCCATCAGTGAGTCTACAGAACAAGAGACCCAGTACTTC. Translating it yields CAISESTEQETQYF.

The rearrangement uses TRBV11-2 and TRBJ2-5, with TRBD2 identical over 8 bases. The end of the DNA is better explained by TRBJ2-7, so the J call may be wrong. Germline lookup yields CDR1 SGHAT and CDR2 FQNNGV. The CDR3 spans 14 residues. The CDR3 DNA reads as TGTGCCAGCAGCTTAAAACTAGCGGTTGGCGAGCAGTACTTC. This encodes CASSLKLAVGEQYF.

The chain employs TRBV7-2 and TRBJ1-1, with 8 bases matching TRBD1. J lost 5 bases, V lost 2 bases, and 4 bases had no gene match. The CDR3 length is 14 residues. Germline V CDR1 and CDR2: SGHTA, FQGNSA. The CDR3 DNA sequence: TGTGCCAGCAGCTTATATCGGACAGGGACTGAAGCTTTCTTT. Amino acid sequence: CASSLYRTGTEAFF.

This clone was picked up a small number of times. The chain recombines TRBV6-4 with TRBJ1-6, with TRBD1 matching 8 bases. This CDR3 has 15 amino acids. V lost 8 bases, J lost 7 bases, and 10 bases stayed unmatched. Germline V CDR1 and CDR2: MRHNA, SNTAGT. In nucleotides, the CDR3 is TGTGCCAGCGGAGAGGGGACAGGCCCAAATTCACCCCTCCACTTT. It specifies CASGEGTGPNSPLHF.

The rearrangement uses TRBV6-5 and TRBJ1-2; TRBD1 matches 10 bases. Germline trimming cut 5 bases from V and 5 bases from J; bases unmatched to any gene: 8. The CDR3 length is 15 residues. CDR1 and CDR2 from the germline V gene are MNHEY and SVGAGI. CDR3 bases: TGTGCCAGCAGTCACCCGACAGGGGGCATTTATGGCTACACCTTC. This translates into CASSHPTGGIYGYTF.